This TCR beta chain stems from a study of blood T cells in healthy people across ages. Primed by a sample-barcoded 5' primer and a J-beta primer mix, a second PCR proceeded for roughly 6 to 12 cycles. Every single cDNA molecule received a tag from a template-switch adaptor with 12 random nucleotides. From the 5' RACE reads, TCRdb called clonotypes with MiXCR, one entry per CDR3 protein. The top ten hold about a sixth of the sample, which has 650,000 to 1,000,000 distinct CDR3 sequences, 35% to 60% seen once. This CDR3 has 14 residues. The V segment lost 4 bases and the J segment 5 bases; nucleotides outside the gene matches: 2. CDR1 and CDR2 from the germline V gene are SGHRS and YFSETQ. This clonotype was counted ten times or more.

The chain couples TRBV5-1 to TRBJ2-5; 13 bases are a match to TRBD2. The TCR sequence derives from an elderly man in good health. The sample comprised blood. The CDR3 region has the DNA TGCGCCAGCAGCCGGACTAGCGGGAGTGAGACCCAGTACTTC. Protein product: CASSRTSGSETQYF.